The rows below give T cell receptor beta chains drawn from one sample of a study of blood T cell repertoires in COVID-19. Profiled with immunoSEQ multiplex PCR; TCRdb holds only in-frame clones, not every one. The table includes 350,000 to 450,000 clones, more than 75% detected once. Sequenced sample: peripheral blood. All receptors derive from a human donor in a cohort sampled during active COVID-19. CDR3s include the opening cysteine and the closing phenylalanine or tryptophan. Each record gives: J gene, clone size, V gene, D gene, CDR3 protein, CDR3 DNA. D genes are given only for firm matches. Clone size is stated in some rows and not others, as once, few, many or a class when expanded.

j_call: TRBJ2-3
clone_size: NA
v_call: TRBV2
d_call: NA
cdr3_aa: CASRKRDNTQYF
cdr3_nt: TGTGCCAGCAGGAAGAGGGACAATACGCAGTATTTT

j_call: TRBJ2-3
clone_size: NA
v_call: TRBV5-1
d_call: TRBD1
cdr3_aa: CASSPTGVNTDTQYF
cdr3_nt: TGCGCCAGCAGCCCGACAGGGGTGAACACAGATACGCAGTATTTT

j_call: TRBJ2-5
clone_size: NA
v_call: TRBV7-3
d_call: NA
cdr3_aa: CASSPQGRETQYF
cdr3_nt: TGTGCCAGCAGCCCGCAGGGTCGGGAGACCCAGTACTTC

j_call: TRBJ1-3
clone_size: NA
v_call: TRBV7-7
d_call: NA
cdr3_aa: CASSISPDRGNTIYF
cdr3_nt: TGTGCCAGCAGCATCAGTCCCGACAGGGGAAACACCATATATTTT

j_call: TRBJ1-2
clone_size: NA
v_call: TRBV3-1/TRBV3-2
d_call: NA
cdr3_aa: CASSLLYSNYGYTF
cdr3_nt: TGTGCCAGCAGCCTGCTCTATTCGAACTATGGCTACACCTTC

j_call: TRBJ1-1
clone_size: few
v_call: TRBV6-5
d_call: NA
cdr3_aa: CASSLRDSEAFF
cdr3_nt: TGTGCCAGCAGTCTCCGGGATTCTGAAGCTTTCTTT

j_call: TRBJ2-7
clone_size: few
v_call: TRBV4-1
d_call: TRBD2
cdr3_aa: CASSQAATSGSYEQYF
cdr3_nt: TGCGCCAGCAGCCAGGCCGCCACTAGCGGGAGTTACGAGCAGTACTTC

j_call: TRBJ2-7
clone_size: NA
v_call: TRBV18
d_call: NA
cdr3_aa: CASSPRSAGQSYEQYF
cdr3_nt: TGTGCCAGCTCACCACGGTCAGCGGGCCAGTCCTACGAGCAGTACTTC

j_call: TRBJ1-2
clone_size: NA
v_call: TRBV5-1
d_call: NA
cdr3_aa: CASSPEQGEYGYTF
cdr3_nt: TGCGCCAGCAGCCCGGAACAGGGCGAATATGGCTACACCTTC

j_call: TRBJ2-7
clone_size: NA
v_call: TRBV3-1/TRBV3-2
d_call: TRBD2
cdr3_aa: CASSQASGPIWEQYF
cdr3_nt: TGTGCCAGCAGCCAAGCTAGCGGACCCATTTGGGAGCAGTACTTC

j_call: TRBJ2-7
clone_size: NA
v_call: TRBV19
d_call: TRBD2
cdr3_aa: CASHPSGGSSYEQYF
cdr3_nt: TGTGCCAGTCACCCAAGCGGGGGAAGCTCCTACGAGCAGTACTTC

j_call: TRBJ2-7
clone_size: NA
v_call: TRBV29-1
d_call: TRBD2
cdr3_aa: CSVRRGGGNEQYF
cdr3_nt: TGCAGCGTCCGACGGGGGGGAGGCAACGAGCAGTACTTC

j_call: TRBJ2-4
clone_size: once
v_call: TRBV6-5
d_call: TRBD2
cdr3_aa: CASSYYSGSATGTQYF
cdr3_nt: TGTGCCAGCAGTTATTATAGCGGGAGCGCAACTGGGACTCAGTACTTC

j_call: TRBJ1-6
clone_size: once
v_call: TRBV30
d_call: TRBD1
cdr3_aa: CAWRTWDRVNSPLHF
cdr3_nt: TGTGCCTGGAGGACTTGGGACAGGGTTAATTCACCCCTCCACTTT

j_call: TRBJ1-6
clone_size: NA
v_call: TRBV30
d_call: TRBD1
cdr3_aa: CAWSVGTGDLSPLHF
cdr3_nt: TGTGCCTGGAGTGTGGGGACAGGGGATTTATCACCCCTCCACTTT

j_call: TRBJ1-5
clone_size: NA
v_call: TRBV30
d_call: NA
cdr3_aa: CAWSADRIQPQHF
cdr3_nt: TGTGCCTGGAGCGCAGATCGTATTCAGCCCCAGCATTTT

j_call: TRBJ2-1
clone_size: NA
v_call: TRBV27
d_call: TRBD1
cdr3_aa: CASSPGDRHKQFF
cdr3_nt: TGTGCCAGCAGTCCCGGGGACAGACATAAGCAGTTCTTC

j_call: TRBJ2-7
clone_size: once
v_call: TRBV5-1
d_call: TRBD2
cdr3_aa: CASSLGSSGGGEQYF
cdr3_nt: TGCGCCAGCAGCTTGGGATCTAGCGGGGGCGGGGAGCAGTACTTC

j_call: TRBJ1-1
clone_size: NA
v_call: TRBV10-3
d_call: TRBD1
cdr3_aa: CAISESTGANTEAFF
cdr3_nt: TGTGCCATCAGTGAGTCGACAGGGGCCAACACTGAAGCTTTCTTT

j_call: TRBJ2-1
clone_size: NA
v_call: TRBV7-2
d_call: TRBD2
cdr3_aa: CASSSLRGGGAGDEQFF
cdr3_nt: TGTGCCAGCAGCTCCCTACGCGGCGGGGGGGCCGGGGATGAGCAGTTCTTC

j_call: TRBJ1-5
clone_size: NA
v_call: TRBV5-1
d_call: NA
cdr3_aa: CASSEGINQPQHF
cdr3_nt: TGCGCCAGCAGCGAGGGTATCAATCAGCCCCAGCATTTT

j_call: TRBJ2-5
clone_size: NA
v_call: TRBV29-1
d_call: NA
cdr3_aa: CSVGIGSGQETQYF
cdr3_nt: TGCAGCGTTGGAATTGGGAGCGGCCAAGAGACCCAGTACTTC

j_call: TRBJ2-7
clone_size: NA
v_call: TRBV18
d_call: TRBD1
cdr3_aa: CASSPGGQGLFNEQYF
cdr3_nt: TGTGCCAGCTCACCCGGAGGACAGGGTCTCTTCAACGAGCAGTACTTC

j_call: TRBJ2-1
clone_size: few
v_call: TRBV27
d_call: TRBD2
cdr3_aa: CASSLRLAGAPNEQFF
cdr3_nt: TGTGCCAGCAGTTTGAGGTTAGCGGGGGCACCCAATGAGCAGTTCTTC

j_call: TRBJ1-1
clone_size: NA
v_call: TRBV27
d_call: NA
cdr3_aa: CASSLSGREAFF
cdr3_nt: TGTGCCAGCAGTTTATCGGGGAGAGAAGCTTTCTTT

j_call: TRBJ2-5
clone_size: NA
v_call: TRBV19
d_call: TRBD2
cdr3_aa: CASRSPPRGGAQETQYF
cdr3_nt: TGTGCCAGTAGGAGCCCCCCTCGCGGGGGGGCCCAAGAGACCCAGTACTTC

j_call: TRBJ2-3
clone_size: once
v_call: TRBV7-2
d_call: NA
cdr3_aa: CASSLGQNTDTQYF
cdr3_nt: TGTGCCAGCAGCTTAGGGCAAAACACAGATACGCAGTATTTT

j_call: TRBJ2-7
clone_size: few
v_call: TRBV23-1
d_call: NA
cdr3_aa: CASSPYSGGMIYEQYF
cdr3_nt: TGCGCCAGCAGTCCGTACTCCGGGGGAATGATCTACGAGCAGTACTTC

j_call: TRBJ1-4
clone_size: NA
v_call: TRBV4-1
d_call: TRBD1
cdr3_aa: CASSQRPGQDPEKLFF
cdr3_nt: TGCGCCAGCAGCCAGAGACCGGGACAGGACCCTGAAAAACTGTTTTTT

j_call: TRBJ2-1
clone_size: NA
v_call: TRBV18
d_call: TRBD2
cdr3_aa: CASSPLLAGMYNEQFF
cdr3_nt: TGTGCCAGCTCACCTCTACTAGCGGGGATGTACAATGAGCAGTTCTTC

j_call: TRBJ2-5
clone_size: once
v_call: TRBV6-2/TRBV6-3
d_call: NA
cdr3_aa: CASSYLETQYF
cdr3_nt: TGTGCCAGCAGTTACCTAGAGACCCAGTACTTC

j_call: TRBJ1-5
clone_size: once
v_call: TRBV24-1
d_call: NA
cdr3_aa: CATSERGGQPQHF
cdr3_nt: TGTGCCACCAGTGAAAGGGGCGGTCAGCCCCAGCATTTT

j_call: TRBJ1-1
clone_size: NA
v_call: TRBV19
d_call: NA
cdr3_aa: CASTRVYTEAFF
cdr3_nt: TGTGCCAGTACGAGGGTATATACTGAAGCTTTCTTT

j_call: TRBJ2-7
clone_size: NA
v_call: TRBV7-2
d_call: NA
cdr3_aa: CASSFRYEQYF
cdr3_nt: TGTGCCAGCAGCTTCAGATACGAGCAGTACTTC

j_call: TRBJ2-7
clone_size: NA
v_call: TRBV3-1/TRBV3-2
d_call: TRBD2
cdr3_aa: CASSQVIGVAGGPSYEQYF
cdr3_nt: TGTGCCAGCAGCCAAGTGATCGGGGTAGCGGGAGGGCCCTCCTACGAGCAGTACTTC

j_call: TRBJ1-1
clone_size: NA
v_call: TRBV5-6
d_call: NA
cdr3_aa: CASTPRGSLEAFF
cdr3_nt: TGTGCCAGCACCCCCCGGGGGTCTCTTGAAGCTTTCTTT

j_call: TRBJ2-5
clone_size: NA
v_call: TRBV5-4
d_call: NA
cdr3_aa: CASSLAPPETQYF
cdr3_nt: TGTGCCAGCAGCTTGGCCCCCCCGGAGACCCAGTACTTC

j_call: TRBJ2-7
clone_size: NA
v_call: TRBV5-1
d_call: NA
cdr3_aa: CASSPRVRSSYEQYF
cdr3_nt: TGCGCCAGCAGCCCCCGGGTTCGCAGCTCCTACGAGCAGTACTTC

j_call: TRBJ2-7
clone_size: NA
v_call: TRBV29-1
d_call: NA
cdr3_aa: CSVVTAYEQYF
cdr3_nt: TGCAGCGTTGTGACAGCCTACGAGCAGTACTTC

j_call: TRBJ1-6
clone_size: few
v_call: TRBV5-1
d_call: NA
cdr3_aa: CASSFNPSSDNSPLHF
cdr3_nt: TGCGCCAGCAGCTTCAATCCCTCATCGGATAATTCACCCCTCCACTTT

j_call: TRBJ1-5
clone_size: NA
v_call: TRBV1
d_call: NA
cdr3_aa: CTSSQGGVATVGQPQHF
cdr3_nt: TGCACCAGCAGCCAGGGGGGAGTTGCCACAGTCGGTCAGCCCCAGCATTTT

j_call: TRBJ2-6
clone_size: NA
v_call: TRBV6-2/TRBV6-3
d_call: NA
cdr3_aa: CASSYGGSGANVLTF
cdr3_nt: TGTGCCAGCAGTTATGGGGGCTCGGGGGCCAACGTCCTGACTTTC

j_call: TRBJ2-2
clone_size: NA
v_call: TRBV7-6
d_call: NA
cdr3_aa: CASSALGGHANTGELFF
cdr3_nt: TGTGCCAGCAGCGCCCTCGGGGGGCACGCGAACACCGGGGAGCTGTTTTTT

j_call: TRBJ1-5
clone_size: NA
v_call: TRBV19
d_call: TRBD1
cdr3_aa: CASSRHGTVGTGPQHF
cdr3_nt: TGTGCCAGTAGCCGTCACGGGACAGTGGGCACCGGGCCCCAGCATTTT

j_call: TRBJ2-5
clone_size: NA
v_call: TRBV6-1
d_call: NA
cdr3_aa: CASSEVPSSSRETQYF
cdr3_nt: TGTGCCAGCAGTGAAGTTCCTAGTTCTAGTCGGGAGACCCAGTACTTC